These T cell receptor beta chains were read from a single sample in a study. Libraries were prepared by immunoSEQ multiplex PCR; TCRdb keeps only in-frame clonotypes and omits some of them. The top ten clones hold approximately 11% of a sample with around 49,000 clones, roughly 93% of them seen once. Sequencing was performed on PBMCs. The receptors originated from a man aged 40-49 years with rheumatoid arthritis. Each CDR3 is given with its conserved first and last residue. D genes are given only for firm matches. Rows give clone size only sometimes, using once, few, many, or a class for an expanded clone.

v_call,d_call,j_call,clone_size,cdr3_nt,cdr3_aa
TRBV28,TRBD1,TRBJ1-2,NA,TGTGCCAGCAGTAACTCGGACAGGGTCAGGGATGGCTACACCTTC,CASSNSDRVRDGYTF
TRBV4-3,NA,TRBJ2-7,NA,TGCGCCAGCAGCCAAGCGAATAACTACGAGCAGTACTTC,CASSQANNYEQYF
TRBV15,NA,TRBJ1-6,NA,TGTGCCACCAGCTTAAGCGGGACAAGTAATTCACCCCTCCACTTT,CATSLSGTSNSPLHF
TRBV28,NA,TRBJ1-6,few,TGTGCCAGCACCCTATCGGGGGACGGTTCACCCCTCCACTTT,CASTLSGDGSPLHF
TRBV4-3,NA,TRBJ2-1,medium-sized,TGCGCCAGCAGCCAAGAAGGTTGGGAGAGGAATGAGCAGTTCTTC,CASSQEGWERNEQFF
TRBV4-3,NA,TRBJ2-1,NA,TGCGCCAGCAGCCAAGATAAGCGCGGGATAAGCAATGAGCAGTTCTTC,CASSQDKRGISNEQFF
TRBV19,NA,TRBJ1-6,few,TGTGCCAGTAGACAGGGAAGCGGGAGACGGGATAATTCACCCCTCCACTTT,CASRQGSGRRDNSPLHF
TRBV7-2,NA,TRBJ1-2,NA,TGTGCCAGCAGCGCCCGGCCCCGGTCAACCACCGATGGCTACACCTTC,CASSARPRSTTDGYTF
TRBV3-1/TRBV3-2,TRBD1,TRBJ2-1,NA,TGTGCCAGCAGCCAATCGGCAGGGGGTAAGTTCTTC,CASSQSAGGKFF
TRBV7-3,NA,TRBJ2-1,NA,TGTGCCAGCAGCTTTACCCCGGGGGACCAATTCGATGAGCAGTTCTTC,CASSFTPGDQFDEQFF
TRBV6-2/TRBV6-3,TRBD1,TRBJ2-7,NA,TGTGCCAGCAGTAGAGCCGGGACAGGGGACTACGAGCAGTACTTC,CASSRAGTGDYEQYF
TRBV6-6,NA,TRBJ2-7,NA,TGTGCCAGCAGTAAAGAGGGCGAGCAGTACTTC,CASSKEGEQYF
TRBV18,TRBD1,TRBJ1-5,once,TGTGCCAGCTCACCCTGGGACAGGGGAAGCAATCAGCCCCAGCATTTT,CASSPWDRGSNQPQHF
TRBV20-1,TRBD1,TRBJ1-5,NA,TGCAGTGCTAGTAAGGGACAGAGCAATCAGCCCCAGCATTTT,CSASKGQSNQPQHF
TRBV4-2,TRBD2,TRBJ2-7,once,TGTGCCAGCAGCCAACAGGGAGGGAACTCCTACGAGCAGTACTTC,CASSQQGGNSYEQYF
TRBV7-3,NA,TRBJ2-1,NA,TGTGCCAGCAGCCCCCGGCAGGTTGATTACAATGAGCAGTTCTTC,CASSPRQVDYNEQFF
TRBV18,NA,TRBJ1-4,NA,TGTGCCAGCTCACCATTCAACCGCGCAACTAATGAAAAACTGTTTTTT,CASSPFNRATNEKLFF
TRBV27,NA,TRBJ1-1,NA,TGTGCCAGCAGCCCGGGACAAGTCACTGAAGCTTTCTTT,CASSPGQVTEAFF
TRBV3-1/TRBV3-2,NA,TRBJ1-3,NA,TGTGCCAGCAGCCAAATGGGAAACACCATATATTTT,CASSQMGNTIYF
TRBV18,TRBD1,TRBJ2-7,NA,TGTGCCAGCTCACCGGGACAGGGGTCCTTCGGGGAGCAGTACTTC,CASSPGQGSFGEQYF